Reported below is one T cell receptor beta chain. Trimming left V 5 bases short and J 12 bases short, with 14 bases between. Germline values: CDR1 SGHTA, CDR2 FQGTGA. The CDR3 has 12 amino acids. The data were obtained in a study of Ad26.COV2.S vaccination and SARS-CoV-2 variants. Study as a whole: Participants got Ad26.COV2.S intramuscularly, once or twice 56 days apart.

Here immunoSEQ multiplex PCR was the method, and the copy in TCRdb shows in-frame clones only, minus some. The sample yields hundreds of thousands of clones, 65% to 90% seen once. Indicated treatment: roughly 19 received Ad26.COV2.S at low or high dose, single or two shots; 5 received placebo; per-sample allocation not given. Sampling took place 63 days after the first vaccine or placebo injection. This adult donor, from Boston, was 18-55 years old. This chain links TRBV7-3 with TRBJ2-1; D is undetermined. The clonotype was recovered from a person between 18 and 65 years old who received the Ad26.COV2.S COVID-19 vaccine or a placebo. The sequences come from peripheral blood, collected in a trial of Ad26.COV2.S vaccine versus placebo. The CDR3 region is CASSLSAGRQFF. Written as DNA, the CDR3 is TGTGCCAGCAGCCTCAGCGCCGGGCGGCAGTTCTTC.